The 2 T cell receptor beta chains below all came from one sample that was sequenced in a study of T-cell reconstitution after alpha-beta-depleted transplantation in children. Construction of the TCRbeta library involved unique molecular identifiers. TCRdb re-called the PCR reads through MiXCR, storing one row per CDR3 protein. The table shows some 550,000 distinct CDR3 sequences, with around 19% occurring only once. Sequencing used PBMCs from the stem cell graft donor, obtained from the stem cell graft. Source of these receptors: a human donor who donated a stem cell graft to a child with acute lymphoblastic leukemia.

Here the CDR3 DNA reads TGTGCCAGCAGTGAGATCCCCTCAGCCCCCACCTACGAGCAGTACTTC. Its translation: CASSEIPSAPTYEQYF. The chain employs TRBV12-3 or TRBV12-4 and TRBJ2-7, with D hard to call. Trimming removed 5 bases at V and 2 bases at J, with 19 bases between. The CDR3 loop spans 16 amino acids.

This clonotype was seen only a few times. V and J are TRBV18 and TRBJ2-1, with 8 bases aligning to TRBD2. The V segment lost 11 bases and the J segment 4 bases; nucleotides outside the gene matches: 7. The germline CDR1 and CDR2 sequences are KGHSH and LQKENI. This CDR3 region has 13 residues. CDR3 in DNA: TGTGCCGCCAGCGAGCGGGAGTACAATGAGCAGTTCTTC. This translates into CAASEREYNEQFF.